The entry below gives a single T cell receptor (beta chain) sequence along with its context. Its cognate antigen has yet to be identified. No clone much larger than this one lies a single base away; base qualities are absent. The time point label for this specimen denotes: baseline before first vaccination. Vaccinee samples were obtained from the UK trials COV001 and COV002, which included a single-blind randomized controlled phase 2/3 trial of AZD1222 (ChAdOx1 nCoV-19) in healthy adults. For TCRbeta chain sequencing, PBMC samples were collected from trial participants at day 0 and at day 28 after the second dose. The sample comes from a study of T cell responses to AZD1222 COVID-19 vaccine (dated by TCRdb to the early 2020s). Concerning the study at large: AZD1222 recipients whose second dose came at about 4 weeks and those whose second dose came at about 12 weeks were combined into one group, since spike-specific TCR depth and breadth did not differ between the two schedules. TCR sequencing was performed for roughly 250 trial participants, of whom about 200 were given two doses of AZD1222 and around 26 were given two doses of MenACWY control vaccine. Trial participants were enrolled by age into 18-55, 56-69 and 70-plus year subgroups, with roughly 150, 30 and 60 TCR-sequenced participants respectively. Study-level results and caveats: Epitopes outside the regions mutated in the B.1.351 and B.1.1.7 variants were reportedly recognized by nearly half of the unique spike-specific TCRs. Conclusions about previously exposed vaccinees are limited because only six or seven AZD1222 recipients were SARS-CoV-2 seropositive at baseline. After two AZD1222 doses, both the breadth and the depth of spike-specific TCRs were significantly higher than at day 0 and than in MenACWY recipients. In the small 56-69-year group, the increase in depth fell short of significance, most likely because of low power. Because no day 14 peak-response samples were available, repertoires were characterized only after the peak T cell response. The vaccine-associated CD4 TCRs covered the entire spike protein, and the dominant responses fell in regions 160-218 and 743-854. Participants were mostly white British and included more females than males, and it was suggested by the authors that clonal diversity may have been underestimated.

V lost 0 bases and J lost 8 bases; the stretch between them is 10 bases long. For CDR1 and CDR2, the germline V gene lists KGHSH and LQKENI. Measured from the cysteine to the phenylalanine, the CDR3 is 13 residues long. Just CDR3 DNA is preserved here, 39 bases in frame from base 1. The CDR3 regions of human TCRbeta chains were analyzed by immunosequencing. From the authors' description of their analysis: Repertoire TCRs were matched against a reference library of SARS-CoV-2-specific TCRs generated with the MIRA antigen-specificity platform. Breadth was defined as the fraction of unique TCRs that were SARS-CoV-2-associated. Depth was defined as the fraction of total T cells that were SARS-CoV-2-associated. Using the MIRA data, each spike-specific TCR was mapped to the spike region that the TCR reacts to and placed in a CD4 or CD8 class. Log10-transformed breadth and depth values were compared by one-way ANOVA with Sidak's multiple comparisons tests. The table was pulled from immuneACCESS by TCRdb, which kept in-frame rearrangements only. Such tables lose some clones; where checked, under half of the loss comes from unresolved V genes, and the rest has no known cause. Clonal size and the V and J genes are those of that table, whereas D and trimming came from the DNA. Present in this sample are roughly 140,000 clones, 89% of which were seen just once. 4.7% of the sample is in the top ten clones.

Sequenced material: peripheral blood, taken on day 0 of AZD1222 vaccination. The sequence links TRBV18 to TRBJ1-2, with the D gene call left open. The clonotype was recovered from an adult in good health. In nucleotide form, the sequence is TGTGCCAGCTCACCACCAGTCTTACGGGGCTACACCTTC. It translates as CASSPPVLRGYTF.